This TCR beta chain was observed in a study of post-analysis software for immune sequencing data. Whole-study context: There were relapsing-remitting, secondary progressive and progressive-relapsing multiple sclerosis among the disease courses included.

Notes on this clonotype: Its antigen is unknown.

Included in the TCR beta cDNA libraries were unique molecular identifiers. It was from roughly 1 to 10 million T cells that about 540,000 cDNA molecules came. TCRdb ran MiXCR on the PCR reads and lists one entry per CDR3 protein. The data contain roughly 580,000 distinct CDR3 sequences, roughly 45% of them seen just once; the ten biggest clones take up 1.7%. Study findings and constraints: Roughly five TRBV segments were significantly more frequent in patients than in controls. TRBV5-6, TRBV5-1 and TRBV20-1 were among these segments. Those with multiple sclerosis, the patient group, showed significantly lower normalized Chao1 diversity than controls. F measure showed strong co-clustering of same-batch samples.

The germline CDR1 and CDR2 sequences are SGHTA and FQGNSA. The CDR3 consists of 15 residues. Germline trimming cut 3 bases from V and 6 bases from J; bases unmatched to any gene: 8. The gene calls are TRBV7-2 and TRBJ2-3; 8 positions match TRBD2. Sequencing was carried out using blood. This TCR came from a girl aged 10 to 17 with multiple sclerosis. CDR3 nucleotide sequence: TGTGCCAGCAGCTTGGGAAGCGGGGGCGGGGATACGCAGTATTTT. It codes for CASSLGSGGGDTQYF.